This entry lists 10 T cell receptor beta chains sequenced from one sample in a study of Ad26.COV2.S vaccination and SARS-CoV-2 variants. The repertoire was sequenced with immunoSEQ multiplex PCR; TCRdb's copy has only in-frame clones and lacks some. This table holds about 220,000 clones, roughly 90% found once. Stated treatment: 15 to 20 received Ad26.COV2.S at low or high dose, single or two shots; five or six received placebo; per-sample allocation not given. On day 63 after the first injection, vaccine and placebo recipients gave samples. The sample here was peripheral blood, taken in a trial of Ad26.COV2.S vaccine versus placebo. The receptors originated from a person between 18 and 60 years old who received the Ad26.COV2.S COVID-19 vaccine or a placebo.

This sequence joins TRBV6-2 or TRBV6-3 and TRBJ2-2, with D perhaps matching TRBD2 (6 bases). The germline CDR1 and CDR2 sequences are MNHEY and SVGEGT. This CDR3 region has 17 residues. Trimming took 0 bases from V and 7 from J, leaving 18 bases between them. CDR3 amino acids: CASSYSKTPRGGGELFF. The CDR3 coding sequence is TGTGCCAGCAGTTACTCTAAAACGCCGCGGGGTGGCGGGGAGCTGTTTTTT.

This chain links TRBV18 with TRBJ1-1, with TRBD1 matching 7 bases. CDR3 size: 15 residues. Germline V gene sequence: CDR1 KGHSH, CDR2 LQKENI. Unmatched junction bases numbered 5, after V lost 3 bases and J lost 1 base. The CDR3, as DNA: TGTGCCAGCTCACCGGCCGGGACAGAGAACACTGAAGCTTTCTTT. Protein sequence: CASSPAGTENTEAFF.

This clone appeared many times. The chain combines TRBV18 with TRBJ1-3; D remains unclear. CDR1 is KGHSH and CDR2 is LQKENI in the germline V gene. The CDR3 covers 16 residues. Trimming shortened V by 0 bases and J by 0 bases, and 9 bases separated the two germline ends. CDR3 residues: CASSPPGVVSGNTIYF. The CDR3 region has the DNA TGTGCCAGCTCACCACCCGGCGTTGTCTCTGGAAACACCATATATTTT.

This clone was seen more than once but under ten times. The V call is TRBV7-8, the J call TRBJ1-1; unclear D gene. Germline loops: CDR1 SGHVS, CDR2 FQNEAQ. Trimming took 0 bases from V and 5 from J, leaving 13 bases between them. This CDR3 contains 15 residues. The DNA for the CDR3 is TGTGCCAGCAGCTTAGCGCAAGAACAGTGGACTGAAGCTTTCTTT. Protein product: CASSLAQEQWTEAFF.

The chain links TRBV11-2 to TRBJ2-2, with unresolved D. This CDR3 is 14 amino acids long. Trimming cost V 3 bases and J 1 base, with 6 bases left between them. Germline loops: CDR1 SGHAT, CDR2 FQNNGV. As DNA, the CDR3 is TGTGCCAGCAGCTTTGCCCAGAACACCGGGGAGCTGTTTTTT. It specifies CASSFAQNTGELFF. Looking up the rest from reference TRBV11-2 and TRBJ2-2 gives the full variable domain: EAGVAQSPRYKIIEKRQSVAFWCNPISGHATLYWYQQILGQGPKLLIQFQNNGVVDDSQLPKDRFSAERLKGVDSTLKIQPAKLEDSAVYLCASSFAQNTGELFFGEGSRLTVL.

The chain combines TRBV6-2 or TRBV6-3 with TRBJ2-6; possible D gene TRBD1, 5 bases. V was pared by 7 bases and J by 0 bases, with 13 bases between. Germline V gene lookup returns CDR1 MNHEY and CDR2 SVGEGT. The CDR3 length is 16 residues. CDR3 residues: CASTPSGISGANVLTF. The CDR3 DNA follows: TGTGCCAGCACCCCCTCAGGGATCTCTGGGGCCAACGTCCTGACTTTC.

The CDR3 coding sequence is TGTGCCAGCAGCTCCTGGACAGGGAAGGAAGTCGATGAGCAGTTCTTC. Translating gives CASSSWTGKEVDEQFF. The V and J genes are TRBV11-3 and TRBJ2-1; 8 positions match TRBD1. Germline V CDR1 and CDR2: SGHNT, YENEEA. J was trimmed by 8 bases and V by 4 bases; bases with no gene match: 13. The CDR3 consists of 16 residues. Full variable domain (remainder filled in from reference TRBV11-3 and TRBJ2-1): EAGVVQSPRYKIIEKKQPVAFWCNPISGHNTLYWYLQNLGQGPELLIRYENEEAVDDSQLPKDRFSAERLKGVDSTLKIQPAELGDSAVYLCASSSWTGKEVDEQFFGPGTRLTVL.

The rearrangement links TRBV11-3 to TRBJ2-1, with D tentatively TRBD2 (6 bases). This CDR3 region has 15 residues. CDR1 is SGHNT and CDR2 is YENEEA in the germline V gene. Trimming removed 0 bases at V and 3 bases at J, with 9 bases between. The CDR3 region is CASSLDGRNYNEQFF. CDR3 DNA: TGTGCCAGCAGCTTAGACGGGAGAAACTACAATGAGCAGTTCTTC. Filled out from reference TRBV11-3 and TRBJ2-1, the complete variable domain reads EAGVVQSPRYKIIEKKQPVAFWCNPISGHNTLYWYLQNLGQGPELLIRYENEEAVDDSQLPKDRFSAERLKGVDSTLKIQPAELGDSAVYLCASSLDGRNYNEQFFGPGTRLTVL.

The chain joins TRBV6-2 or TRBV6-3 to TRBJ1-5, with TRBD1 as a possible D gene (5 bases). V lost 6 bases, J lost 4 bases, and 10 bases lay in between. The CDR3 is 13 residues long. CDR1 MNHEY and CDR2 SVGEGT come from the germline V gene. As DNA, the CDR3 is TGTGCCAGCAGCCCTGACAGAAATCAGCCCCAGCATTTT. Protein sequence: CASSPDRNQPQHF.

V is TRBV9 and J is TRBJ2-1, with a possible D match to TRBD2 (5 bases). This CDR3 is built from 12 residues. Trimming shortened V by 0 bases and J by 8 bases, and 6 bases separated the two germline ends. Germline CDR1 SGDLS, CDR2 YYNGEE. CDR3 nucleotides: TGTGCCAGCAGCGTAGACGGGGATGAGCAGTTCTTC. Translating it yields CASSVDGDEQFF.